This entry features one T cell receptor (beta chain) sequence. This clonotype was seen only a few times. This receptor's antigen is unknown. There are no base qualities to consult, and no much larger clone falls within one base. This entry is derived from a study of identical twins listed by TCRdb under 2016. Notes on the research overall: The study deep-sequenced TCR alpha and beta repertoires from monozygotic twins, unrelated adults of various ages and cord blood to test whether fetal clonotypes persist. To rule out contamination, the twin experiments were replicated at different times with different library preparation protocols.

Study-wide conclusions, independent of this receptor: Zero-insertion analyses could be partly confounded by invariant T cells such as MAIT and iNKT, though diverse VJ usage argued against such confounding for most clonotypes. Fewer insertions were carried by abundant cord blood beta clonotypes, a similar but weaker trend appeared in young adult naive repertoires, and no such trend appeared in memory repertoires. Because the same donors could not be followed over many years, the conclusions depended on cross-sectional statistical analysis. In beta out-of-frame sequences, excess twin sharing was weaker, because having fewer shared sequences lowered the signal-to-noise ratio. Recombination models systematically underestimated out-of-frame TCR alpha sharing in monozygotic twins but agreed with sharing between unrelated individuals. Compared with coincidental sharing between unrelated individuals, an excess of low generation-probability sequences was observed among out-of-frame TCR alpha sequences shared between twins.

The library was obtained by 5' RACE. The instrument given in TCRdb is Illumina HiSeq 2000. Template switching introduced a universal primer binding site; the final cDNA contained a unique molecular identifier, enabling accurate counting of TCR cDNA molecules. First-strand cDNA for TCR alpha and beta chains was synthesized from specific primers in the conserved constant-segment region. To control for contamination, every cDNA library carried two barcodes: a SMART-Mk sample barcode plus Illumina barcodes. TruSeq adapter sequences and Illumina sample barcodes were added in two successive PCR steps. Sequencing of the TCR alpha and beta cDNA libraries was done on the Illumina HiSeq platform using custom primers. As for how the authors treated the data: MiGEC processed the raw reads to extract unique molecular identifiers, while MiXCR was used to determine the CDR3 positions. Recombination models were inferred per individual with the repgenHMM and IGoR tools using an EM algorithm. The tcR package in R was used for shared clonotype analysis, with sharing normalized by the product of cloneset sizes. To study raw recombination free of thymic and clonal selection effects, out-of-frame nonproductive sequences were analyzed. The raw public data were reprocessed by TCRdb itself: fastp quality trimming at Q25, MiXCR clonotype calling, in-frame beta chains only. For every CDR3 protein sequence, its rows merge into one entry that carries the most common genes and DNA. None of the V and J calls come from the authors' own analysis; TCRdb made them. The table for this sample lists about 720,000 distinct CDR3 sequences; around a sixth of them were counted only once. The ten largest clones take up 10% to 15% of the sample.

The CDR3 covers 14 residues, taking in both the cysteine and the phenylalanine. Kept here is only the CDR3 DNA, which spans 42 bases and is read in frame from base 1. V loses 1 base of germline sequence and J loses 7 bases, and the interval between the two ends is 13 bases. Taken from the germline V gene (reference sequence), the CDR1 and CDR2 loops are LNHDA and SQIVND. Every donor in the study was a healthy Caucasian. The twin cohort consisted of three pairs of female monozygotic twins, all aged 18 to 29 years. Peripheral blood mononuclear cells were used as the source from which RNA for TCR libraries was isolated. The sample also formed part of further work on T cells expressing NK-cell markers. As the second publication notes: In sorted CD3+CD56+NKG2C+, CD3+CD56+NKG2C- and CD3+CD56-NKG2C+ T-cell subsets from about eight donors, TCR beta-chain repertoires were profiled. Among the eight sequenced donors, seven were HCMV-seropositive and one was HCMV-seronegative. In several experiments an anti-gammadeltaTCR antibody was added to restrict sorting to alphabetaTCR-expressing T cells. In over five donors, the dominant CD3+CD56+NKG2C+ clonotypes were found to rank among the top 10 CD8+ clonotypes and to make up about 1.0-8% of CD8+ T cells. Those dominant clonotypes were again the most abundant among CD3+CD56-NKG2C+ cells in a handful of donors, at about 28.3-60.1%. It remained unclear whether the expanded NKG2C-expressing T cell clones were specific for HCMV antigens. The eight sequenced donors were randomly selected healthy volunteers, three men and five women. To determine HCMV serostatus, a commercial ELISA kit was used to detect HCMV-specific IgG in serum. For about 6 donors, bulk peripheral blood T-cell repertoires were additionally sequenced from unsorted PBMC. Reads were demultiplexed and grouped by UMI with MIGEC, and clonotypes were assembled and quantified with MiTCR. Only TCR cDNA sequences supported by at least two reads were kept to exclude erroneous sequences. Downstream repertoire analysis used the tcR package, and clonotypes were matched across fractions by CDR3 nucleotide sequence plus V segment. VDJmatch was used to annotate antigen specificity against VDJdb, with one amino acid substitution in CDR3 allowed.

The sample taken for sequencing was PBMCs. This sequence originates from a woman between 18 and 29 years old in good health. This sequence uses TRBV19 and TRBJ1-2; perhaps TRBD1 is the D gene, with 5 bases matching. The DNA sequence is TGTGCCAGTAGTATAGGATTGGGGGGACCTGGCTACACCTTC. This encodes CASSIGLGGPGYTF.